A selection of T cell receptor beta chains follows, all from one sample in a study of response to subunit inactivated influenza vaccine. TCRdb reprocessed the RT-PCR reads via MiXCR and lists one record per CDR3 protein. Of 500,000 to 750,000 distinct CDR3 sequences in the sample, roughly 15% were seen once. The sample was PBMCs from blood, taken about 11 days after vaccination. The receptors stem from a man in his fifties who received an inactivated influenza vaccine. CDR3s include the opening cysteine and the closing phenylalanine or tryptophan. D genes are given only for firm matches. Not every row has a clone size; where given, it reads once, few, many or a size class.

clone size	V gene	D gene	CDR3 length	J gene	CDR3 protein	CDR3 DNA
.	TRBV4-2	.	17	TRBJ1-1	CASSQDGHFGLNTEAFF	TGTGCCAGCAGCCAAGATGGCCACTTTGGATTGAACACTGAAGCTTTCTTT
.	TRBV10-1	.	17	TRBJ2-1	CASRGVRHTISYNEQFF	TGCGCCAGCAGGGGGGTAAGGCACACCATCTCCTACAATGAGCAGTTCTTC
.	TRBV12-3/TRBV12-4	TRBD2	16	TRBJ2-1	CASSFGPSGAPNEQFF	TGTGCCAGCAGTTTTGGTCCTAGCGGGGCCCCCAATGAGCAGTTCTTC
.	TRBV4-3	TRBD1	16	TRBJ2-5	CASSQDRTGGVETQYF	TGCGCCAGCAGCCAAGATAGGACAGGGGGCGTGGAGACCCAGTACTTC
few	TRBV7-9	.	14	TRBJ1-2	CASSTSGTNYGYTF	TGTGCCAGCAGCACCTCCGGGACTAACTATGGCTACACCTTC
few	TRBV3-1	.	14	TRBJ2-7	CASSQVAFGYEQYF	TGTGCCAGCAGCCAAGTCGCCTTTGGCTACGAGCAGTACTTC
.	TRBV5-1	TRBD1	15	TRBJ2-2	CASSWTGEGTGELFF	TGCGCCAGCAGCTGGACAGGGGAGGGGACCGGGGAGCTGTTTTTT
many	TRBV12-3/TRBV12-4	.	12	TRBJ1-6	CASSWYNSPLHF	TGTGCCAGCAGTTGGTATAATTCACCCCTCCACTTT
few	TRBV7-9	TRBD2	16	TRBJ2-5	CASSLGLAERQETQYF	TGTGCCAGCAGCTTAGGCCTAGCGGAGCGGCAAGAGACCCAGTACTTC
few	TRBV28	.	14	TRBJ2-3	CASSLYPSTDTQYF	TGTGCCAGCAGTTTATATCCCAGCACAGATACGCAGTATTTT
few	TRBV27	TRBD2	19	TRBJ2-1	CASSPRWLAGVSSYNEQFF	TGTGCCAGCAGTCCCCGGTGGCTAGCGGGGGTTAGCTCCTACAATGAGCAGTTCTTC
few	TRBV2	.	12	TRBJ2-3	CASSEGIGTQYF	TGTGCCAGCAGTGAAGGTATTGGTACGCAGTATTTT
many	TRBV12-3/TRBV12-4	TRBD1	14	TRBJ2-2	CASSSRDRAGELFF	TGTGCCAGCAGTTCCCGGGACAGGGCCGGGGAGCTGTTTTTT
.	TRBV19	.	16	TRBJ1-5	CASSQGRVRSNQPQHF	TGTGCCAGTAGTCAAGGGAGAGTTCGAAGCAATCAGCCCCAGCATTTT
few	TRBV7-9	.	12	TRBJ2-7	CASSPTGSWQYF	TGTGCCAGCAGTCCCACTGGATCTTGGCAGTACTTC
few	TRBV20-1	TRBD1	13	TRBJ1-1	CSVPGQGGTEAFF	TGCAGTGTCCCGGGACAGGGGGGAACTGAAGCTTTCTTT
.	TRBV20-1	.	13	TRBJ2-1	CSAGTNSYNEQFF	TGCAGTGCTGGAACCAACTCCTACAATGAGCAGTTCTTC
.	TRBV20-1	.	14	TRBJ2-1	CSAKSGQGRNEQFF	TGCAGTGCTAAGAGTGGGCAGGGACGCAATGAGCAGTTCTTC
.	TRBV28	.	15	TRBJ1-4	CASSLGPGESEKLFF	TGTGCCAGCAGTTTAGGGCCAGGGGAAAGTGAAAAACTGTTTTTT
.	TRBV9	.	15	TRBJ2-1	CASSVAASAGNEQFF	TGTGCCAGCAGCGTAGCCGCTAGTGCAGGGAATGAGCAGTTCTTC
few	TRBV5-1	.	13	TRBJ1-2	CASSAWGANGYTF	TGCGCCAGCAGCGCGTGGGGGGCTAATGGCTACACCTTC
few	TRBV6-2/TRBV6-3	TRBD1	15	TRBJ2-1	CASRIDRVSYNEQFF	TGTGCCAGCAGGATTGACAGGGTCAGCTACAATGAGCAGTTCTTC
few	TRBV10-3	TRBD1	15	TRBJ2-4	CAISEDRAAKNIQYF	TGTGCCATCAGCGAGGACAGGGCAGCCAAAAACATTCAGTACTTC